This TCR beta chain is from a study of blood T cell repertoires in COVID-19 (TCRdb year 2020). Broadly, across the study: Collaborator samples came from the United States, Italy and Spain and covered acute and convalescent phases of COVID-19. The material from the prospective study consisted of cDNA or gDNA derived from T cells, B-cell-depleted T cells, or PBMCs. Subjects who had been exposed to COVID-19, were actively infected with it, or had recovered from it provided the deeply sampled blood TCRbeta repertoires that made up the dataset. The repertoires were made available in a free public database intended to serve as a resource for research on the immune response to SARS-CoV-2. The samples were drawn from two sources: the first 160 participants of the ongoing ImmuneRACE study, and 1,000 to 1,500 subjects contributed by 6 global collaborators. Sample metadata almost always included a de-identified subject ID, COVID-19 status, age in years and sex. Where available, HLA class I and class II types were obtained from metadata supplied by the sample provider rather than from assay-based typing. The paper as a whole reports these results and caveats: The quantity of clinical and demographic metadata differed by source and by participant and was supplied without curation.

Enrolling through a virtual design, the prospective study's participants ranged in age from roughly 18 to 95 years and lived across 24 United States geographic areas. To assign participants to cohorts, the prospective study relied on clinical history that participants themselves reported in a screening survey and a study questionnaire. Recovered participants in ImmuneRACE Cohort 3 were defined by two consecutive negative NP/OP PCR tests, clearance by a healthcare professional, or resolution of symptoms. In the prospective study, whole blood, serum and a nasopharyngeal or oropharyngeal swab were collected from each participant by mobile phlebotomists. Prospective study participants could optionally give additional blood draws and questionnaires over an approximately two-month period. Before DNA extraction, blood samples from the prospective study were shipped at room temperature or frozen. TCRbeta CDR3 regions were amplified from genomic DNA by means of the immunoSEQ Assay, a bias-controlled multiplex PCR. On the study's bioinformatics: Nucleated cell counts per sample were estimated from amplification of reference gene primers within the assay. Sequence reads were collapsed and filtered to measure the absolute abundance of every unique TCRbeta CDR3 rearrangement. For each sample, productive Simpson clonality was calculated by taking the square root of Simpson's diversity index across productive rearrangements. TCRdb limited this immuneACCESS table to in-frame rearrangements with V and J called. A share of clones is missing; checked studies link under half to unresolved V genes, and the rest is unexplained. V and J calls and clone size are given by that table; D and trimming were obtained from the DNA. This sample gives 300,000 to 400,000 clones in total; over 75% of them show up just once. The biggest ten clones account for around 1% of the sample.

The CDR3 runs 14 amino acids, cysteine and phenylalanine included. The kept DNA is CDR3 alone, 42 bases in frame from the first base. Trimmed from V: 6 bases; trimmed from J: 2 bases; junction bases lacking a gene match: 6. Looking up the germline V gene yields CDR1 MNHEY and CDR2 SVGAGI. Of note for this clone: Its antigen has not been determined. No much larger clonotype is one base removed from it; base qualities were not supplied.

The receptor chain draws on TRBV6-5 and TRBJ2-7, and TRBD1 aligns with 8 junction nucleotides. The clonotype comes from a man between 18 and 29 years old who had recovered from COVID-19. Sequenced sample: PBMCs or T cells enriched from blood (not recorded which). The DNA is as follows: TGTGCCAGCAGCATGACAGGGGAAACCTACGAGCAGTACTTC. Translated, this gives CASSMTGETYEQYF.